The TCR beta chain described here comes from a study of T cells in Graves' hyperthyroidism and ophthalmopathy. Overall study results and limits: Stable hyperthyroidism was told apart from ophthalmopathy by a model built on 13 V-J features. Blood also held most thyroid clonotypes expanded beyond 0.001.

About this clonotype itself: Antigen specificity is unknown.

Uncontrolled infection, other autoimmune disease, pregnancy and lactation each barred patients from inclusion. This sample holds PBMCs from roughly 10 ml fresh peripheral blood. There were TCR beta CDR3 regions amplified from RNA transcripts. During a first-round RT-PCR of the TCR CDR3, the HTBI primer set was used. TCRdb redid the calling of the multiplex PCR reads with MiXCR, one entry per CDR3 protein. The sample has around 700,000 distinct CDR3 sequences; 18% are singletons. The CDR3 length is 13 residues. Losses at the gene ends were 6 bases for V and 7 bases for J; bases not matched to a gene: 6. CDR1 and CDR2 from the germline V gene are SNHLY and FYNNEI.

The chain carries TRBV2 and TRBJ1-3; 7 bases are shared with TRBD1. This TCR derives from a woman between 50 and 59 years old with Graves' hyperthyroidism that later progressed to Graves' ophthalmopathy. Material for sequencing was blood. Here the CDR3 reads CASRSDRANTIYF. The CDR3, as DNA: TGTGCCAGCAGATCCGACAGGGCGAACACCATATATTTT.